The next 10 T cell receptor beta chains were all read from a single sample in a study of blood T cell repertoires in COVID-19. Data came from immunoSEQ multiplex PCR; TCRdb stores just in-frame clones and leaves some out. This table has about 21,000 clones, approximately 80% appearing once. Sequenced sample: peripheral blood. Every receptor here comes from an older man with active or convalescent COVID-19.

The chain couples TRBV7-2 to TRBJ1-1; D unresolved. This CDR3 contains 13 residues. V lost 1 base and J 11 bases, leaving 14 bases between the germline ends. The germline V gene encodes CDR1 SGHTA and CDR2 FQGNSA. The CDR3 region is CASSLGVPPSAFF. CDR3 in DNA: TGTGCCAGCAGCTTAGGTGTCCCCCCGTCGGCTTTCTTT.

The chain uses TRBV4-3 and TRBJ1-1, with D perhaps TRBD1 (6 bases). V was cut by 4 bases and J by 9 bases, with 18 bases left in between. Looked up from germline, CDR1 is LGHNA and CDR2 is YSLEER. This CDR3 comprises 14 residues. CDR3 loop: CASSPSVRGAKAFF. DNA of the CDR3: TGCGCCAGCAGCCCCTCCGTGCGGGGGGCGAAAGCTTTCTTT.

This clone came up once. The chain couples TRBV7-6 to TRBJ1-4, with a weak D call TRBD1 (5 bases). V lost 4 bases and J 8 bases, leaving 5 bases between the germline ends. Germline CDR1 SGHVS, CDR2 FNYEAQ. The CDR3 is 11 residues long. The CDR3 bases are TGTGCCAGCAGCTCAGGGGAAAAACTGTTTTTT. Protein product: CASSSGEKLFF.

CDR3: CASRGLEGHYNEQFF. Written as DNA, the CDR3 is TGTGCCTCAAGGGGGCTAGAAGGACACTACAATGAGCAGTTCTTC. The chain is built from TRBV2 and TRBJ2-1, with 7 nucleotides matching TRBD1. The CDR3 extends over 15 amino acids. Looked up from germline, CDR1 is SNHLY and CDR2 is FYNNEI. The junction had 13 bases not matched to a gene; V was cut back by 11 bases and J by 3 bases.

V is TRBV30 and J is TRBJ1-1, with TRBD1 matching over 9 bases. This CDR3 region has 16 residues. Germline CDR1 is GTSNPN and CDR2 is SVGIG (reference sequence). Trimming removed 2 bases from V and 3 bases from J; junction bases left unmatched: 10. As DNA, the CDR3 is TGTGCCTGGAGTATCGGGTGGACAGGGGCTTACACTGAAGCTTTCTTT. This translates into CAWSIGWTGAYTEAFF.

The genes are TRBV19 and TRBJ1-2; the D is unclear. Germline V gives CDR1 LNHDA, CDR2 SQIVND (reference sequence). The CDR3 covers 13 residues. V lost 8 bases to trimming and J lost 3 bases, with 13 bases between them. CDR3 sequence (DNA): TGTGCCAGTGCTCCGGGAAACGACTATGGCTACACCTTC. This gives the protein CASAPGNDYGYTF. The full variable domain, completed using reference TRBV19 and TRBJ1-2, is DGGITQSPKYLFRKEGQNVTLSCEQNLNHDAMYWYRQDPGQGLRLIYYSQIVNDFQKGDIAEGYSVSREKKESFPLTVTSAQKNPTAFYLCASAPGNDYGYTFGSGTRLTVV.

The J gene is TRBJ1-3, the V gene TRBV18; 7 bases match TRBD1. The CDR3 is made up of 15 amino acids. With 1 base clipped from V and 12 bases from J, the junction kept 12 bases outside the gene matches. Germline V CDR1 and CDR2: KGHSH, LQKENI. Written as DNA, the CDR3 is TGTGCCAGCTCACCACTGACAGGGAGAAGAAAACACATATATTTT. The encoded protein is CASSPLTGRRKHIYF.

Here the CDR3 DNA reads TGTGCCAGCAGCTTGTTGGCTAGCGGGGGCGGTGGGCCTTGGGATGAGCAGTTCTTC. Translating gives CASSLLASGGGGPWDEQFF. This sequence joins TRBV7-2 and TRBJ2-1; TRBD2 aligns across 10 bases. Germline V gene sequence: CDR1 SGHTA, CDR2 FQGNSA. This CDR3 has 19 residues. The junction had 19 bases not matched to a gene; V was cut back by 3 bases and J by 8 bases.

This chain connects TRBV7-9 to TRBJ1-3; D is uncertain. Germline V CDR1 and CDR2: SEHNR, FQNEAQ (reference sequence). The CDR3 is made up of 12 amino acids. Trimming removed 6 bases from V and 4 bases from J, with 7 bases in between. The CDR3 here is CASSLQGNTIYF. The CDR3 bases are TGTGCCAGCAGTCTACAGGGAAACACCATATATTTT.

The J gene is TRBJ1-6, the V gene TRBV10-3; no firm D call. Trimming removed 11 bases from V and 7 bases from J, with 15 bases in between. From germline, CDR1 is ENHRY and CDR2 SYGVKD. This CDR3 contains 13 residues. CDR3 coding DNA: TGTGCCCACAACGGCGGCACCAATTCACCCCTCCACTTT. Its translation: CAHNGGTNSPLHF.